This TCR beta chain was identified in a study of T-cell memory formation after mild COVID-19. CDR1 KGHSH and CDR2 LQKENI come from the germline V gene. CDR3 length equals 14 residues. V gave up 5 bases and J gave up 1 base, with 11 bases separating them. TCRdb used MiXCR to reprocess the 5' RACE reads, holding one entry per CDR3 protein. The sample shows about half a million distinct CDR3 sequences, 15% to 20% of them seen only once. The chain joins TRBV18 to TRBJ2-5; D unresolved. This TCR derives from an adult woman who had mild COVID-19 (a few samples of this study predate the infection). Cell type and time point are not known. The sample taken for sequencing was PBMCs or a T cell subset sorted from them (not recorded which). The chain's CDR3 is CASSRSRTQETQYF. The DNA for the CDR3 is TGTGCCAGCTCAAGGTCACGGACCCAAGAGACCCAGTACTTC.